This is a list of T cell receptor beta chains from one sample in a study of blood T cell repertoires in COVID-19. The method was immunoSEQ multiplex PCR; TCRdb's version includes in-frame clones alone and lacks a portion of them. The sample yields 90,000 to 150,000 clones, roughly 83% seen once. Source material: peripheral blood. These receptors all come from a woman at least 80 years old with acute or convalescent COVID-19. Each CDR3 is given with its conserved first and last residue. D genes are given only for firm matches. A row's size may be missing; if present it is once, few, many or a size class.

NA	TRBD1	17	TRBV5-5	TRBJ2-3	CASSRTGPNLSTDTQYF	TGTGCCAGCAGTAGGACAGGCCCCAACCTTTCCACAGATACGCAGTATTTT
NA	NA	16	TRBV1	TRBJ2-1	CTSSPSGTSNPNEQFF	TGCACCAGCAGCCCATCCGGGACTAGCAATCCCAATGAGCAGTTCTTC
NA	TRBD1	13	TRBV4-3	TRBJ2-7	CATRGQGSHEQYF	TGCGCCACCAGGGGACAGGGTTCCCACGAGCAGTACTTC
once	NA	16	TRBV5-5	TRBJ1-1	CASSLVGTGGLTEAFF	TGTGCCAGCAGCTTGGTGGGAACCGGGGGTTTAACTGAAGCTTTCTTT
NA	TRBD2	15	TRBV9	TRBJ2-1	CASSVVAGGFGEQFF	TGTGCCAGCAGCGTAGTAGCGGGAGGCTTTGGTGAGCAGTTCTTC
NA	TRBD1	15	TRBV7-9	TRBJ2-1	CASSPRQGQYNEQFF	TGTGCCAGCAGTCCTCGACAGGGGCAGTACAATGAGCAGTTCTTC
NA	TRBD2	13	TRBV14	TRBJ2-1	CASSQGGGPEQFF	TGTGCCAGCAGCCAAGGGGGGGGTCCTGAGCAGTTCTTC
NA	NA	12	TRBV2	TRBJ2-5	CASRQGGETQYF	TGTGCCAGCAGACAGGGAGGGGAGACCCAGTACTTC
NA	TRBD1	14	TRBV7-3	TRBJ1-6	CASSSTGGDSPLHF	TGTGCCAGCAGCTCCACAGGGGGCGATTCACCCCTCCACTTT
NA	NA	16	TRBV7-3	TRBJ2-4	CASSANRVGAKNIQYF	TGTGCCAGCAGCGCGAACAGGGTTGGGGCCAAAAACATTCAGTACTTC
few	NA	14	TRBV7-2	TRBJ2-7	CASSPGLVQDEQYF	TGTGCCAGCAGCCCCGGGTTAGTTCAAGACGAGCAGTACTTC
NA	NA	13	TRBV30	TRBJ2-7	CAWSVVFQGEQYF	TGTGCCTGGAGTGTAGTATTCCAGGGCGAGCAGTACTTC
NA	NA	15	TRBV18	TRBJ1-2	CASSPGTGGNYGYTF	TGTGCCAGCTCTCCGGGGACGGGGGGAAACTATGGCTACACCTTC
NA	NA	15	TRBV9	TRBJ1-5	CASSADGLNNQPQHF	TGTGCCAGCAGCGCAGATGGACTAAACAATCAGCCCCAGCATTTT
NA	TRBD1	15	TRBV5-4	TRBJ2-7	CASSRGTGGRYEQYF	TGTGCCAGCAGCCGTGGGACAGGGGGACGCTACGAGCAGTACTTC
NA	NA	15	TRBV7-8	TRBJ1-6	CASSFAIPYNSPLHF	TGTGCCAGCAGCTTTGCGATCCCCTATAATTCACCCCTCCACTTT
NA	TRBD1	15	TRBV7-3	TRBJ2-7	CASSFAGGKIYEQYF	TGTGCCAGCAGCTTCGCAGGGGGCAAGATATACGAGCAGTACTTC
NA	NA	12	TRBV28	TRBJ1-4	CASSFRDEKLFF	TGTGCCAGCAGTTTCAGGGATGAAAAACTGTTTTTT
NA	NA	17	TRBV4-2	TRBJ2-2	CASSQRGTEANTGELFF	TGTGCCAGCAGCCAACGCGGGACAGAAGCGAACACCGGGGAGCTGTTTTTT
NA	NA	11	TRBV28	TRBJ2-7	CASSLTGRQYF	TGTGCCAGCAGCCTTACAGGGAGGCAGTACTTC
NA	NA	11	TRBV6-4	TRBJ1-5	CASSAGQPQHF	TGTGCCAGCAGTGCCGGTCAGCCCCAGCATTTT